Described below is a single T cell receptor beta chain sequence and its context. This specimen belongs to a study of shared clonotypes between healthy human individuals. The protocol was immunoSEQ multiplex PCR, while the TCRdb copy is restricted to in-frame clones and leaves out a portion. This repertoire shows 2 million to 2.5 million clones, approximately 95% found once; its top ten account for 0.35% to 0.45%. The CDR3 sequence is 20 residues long. J lost 0 bases, V lost 0 bases, and 12 bases had no gene match. Germline loops: CDR1 LGHNA, CDR2 YSLEER. The material sequenced was naive CD4+ T cells from PBMCs. Noted subset: CD45RA+ positively selected. The sequence derives from a man younger than 35 in good health. Some clones in this sample may be carry-over from other donors' samples. The J gene is TRBJ2-1, the V gene TRBV4-3, with 9 bases aligning to TRBD2. The CDR3 loop is CASSQESRLAGRSSYNEQFF. As DNA, the CDR3 is TGCGCCAGCAGCCAAGAGTCCCGTCTAGCGGGGAGAAGCTCCTACAATGAGCAGTTCTTC.